Listed below are T cell receptor beta chains from one sample, sequenced in a study of shared clonotypes between healthy human individuals. The method was immunoSEQ multiplex PCR; TCRdb's version includes in-frame clones alone and lacks a portion of them. The sample includes 600,000 to 750,000 clones, roughly 87% of them seen just once. Source material: memory CD8+ T cells from PBMCs. The source is a young man in good health. Some clones in this sample may be carry-over from other donors' samples. CDR3s include the opening cysteine and the closing phenylalanine or tryptophan. D genes are given only for firm matches. Only part of the rows carry a size: once, few, many, or a class if the clone is expanded.

-	TRBD2	TRBV27	TRBJ2-7	TGTGCCAGCAGTTTTAATCGGGGGGGAGCGACCTACGAGCAGTACTTC	CASSFNRGGATYEQYF
-	-	TRBV5-4	TRBJ2-7	TGTGCCAGCAGCTTGGAGCAGGGGGGCTCCTACGAGCAGTACTTC	CASSLEQGGSYEQYF
-	-	TRBV2	TRBJ1-1	TGTGCCAGAACATTAGACAGTAGGGCTGAAGCTTTCTTT	CARTLDSRAEAFF
-	-	TRBV4-3	TRBJ2-3	TGCGCCAGCAGCCAGGACGGGAGATCCTCTAGCACAGATACGCAGTATTTT	CASSQDGRSSSTDTQYF
once	TRBD1	TRBV7-9	TRBJ1-5	TGTGCCAGCAGCTCGACCCCGGACAGGGGAATCGGCAATCAGCCCCAGCATTTT	CASSSTPDRGIGNQPQHF
-	-	TRBV7-8	TRBJ1-2	TGTGCCAGCAGCTCACCGGGAAATTGGGACTATGGCTACACCTTC	CASSSPGNWDYGYTF
-	-	TRBV11-2	TRBJ2-7	TGTGCCAGCAGCTTAACGGGTGAGCTGCTCTACGAGCAGTACTTC	CASSLTGELLYEQYF
-	-	TRBV9	TRBJ2-2	TGTGCCAGCAGCGATTACAGGGGAGGCACCGGGGAGCTGTTTTTT	CASSDYRGGTGELFF
-	-	TRBV10-3	TRBJ2-1	TGTGCCATCAGTGAGCCCGGCCGGGAGAAAGGGAATGAGCAGTTCTTC	CAISEPGREKGNEQFF
-	-	TRBV5-6	TRBJ2-1	TGTGCCAGCAGCTTGGTTCCCGATGAGCAGTTCTTC	CASSLVPDEQFF
-	-	TRBV10-3	TRBJ2-7	TGTGCCATCAGTGAGTCGTGGGGACAAGGCTACGAGCAGTACTTC	CAISESWGQGYEQYF
-	-	TRBV7-9	TRBJ1-5	TGTGCCAGCAGCCCCGGCGGACCCAATCAGCCCCAGCATTTT	CASSPGGPNQPQHF
-	-	TRBV6-6	TRBJ2-4	TGTGCCAGCAGTTACTCCGGGACTTACGGAATTCAGTACTTC	CASSYSGTYGIQYF
-	-	TRBV7-9	TRBJ2-7	TGTGCCAGCACCCTAGGGGTAGGGGAGACCTACGAGCAGTACTTC	CASTLGVGETYEQYF
-	-	TRBV4-1	TRBJ2-7	TGCGCCAGCAGCCAAGGAAACCTAAGACAGCACGTCTACGAGCAGTACTTC	CASSQGNLRQHVYEQYF
few	TRBD2	TRBV5-1	TRBJ2-7	TGCGCCAGCAGCTGGACTAGCGGGAGCGAGCAGTACTTC	CASSWTSGSEQYF
-	-	TRBV10-2	TRBJ1-5	TGCGCCAGCAGTGAGTCGGGGAGAGGGGAGCCCCAGCATTTT	CASSESGRGEPQHF
-	-	TRBV5-1	TRBJ2-2	TGCGCCAGCAGCTTGGCTCCGAACACCGGGGAGCTGTTTTTT	CASSLAPNTGELFF
-	-	TRBV5-6	TRBJ2-7	TGTGCCAGCAGGAAGAAGCTGGGGGAGCAGTACTTC	CASRKKLGEQYF
-	TRBD2	TRBV7-9	TRBJ2-1	TGTGCCAGCAGCTTAACTGTCGGGGGGGTTGAGCAGTTCTTC	CASSLTVGGVEQFF
-	-	TRBV10-3	TRBJ1-1	TGTGCCATCAGTGAGCCCGGCGAAGCTTTGAACACTGAAGCTTTCTTT	CAISEPGEALNTEAFF
-	TRBD2	TRBV18	TRBJ2-2	TGTGCCAGCTCAGAATCGGGCGGGAGCCTGACGGCCGGGGAGCTGTTTTTT	CASSESGGSLTAGELFF
-	-	TRBV11-2	TRBJ2-3	TGTGCCAGCAGCTTAGGGGGACGGGTAGGGCTCCGGAGCACAGATACGCAGTATTTT	CASSLGGRVGLRSTDTQYF